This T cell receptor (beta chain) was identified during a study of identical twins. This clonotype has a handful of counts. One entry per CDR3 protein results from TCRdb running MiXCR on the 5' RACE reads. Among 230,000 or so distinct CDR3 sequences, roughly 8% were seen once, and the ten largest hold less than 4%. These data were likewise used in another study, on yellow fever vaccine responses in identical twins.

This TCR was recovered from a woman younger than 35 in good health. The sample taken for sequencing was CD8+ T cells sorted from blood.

CDR3 residues: CSVKGIRVTEAFF. CDR3 DNA: TGCAGCGTTAAAGGGATACGGGTCACTGAAGCTTTCTTT. This chain links TRBV29-1 with TRBJ1-1; no clear D gene. Germline CDR1 is SQVTM and CDR2 is ANQGSEA. Trimming took off 5 bases at V and 4 bases at J, with 14 bases between the two ends. This CDR3 is built from 13 residues.